The 26 T cell receptor beta chains presented below share a single source sample, sequenced in a study of response to subunit inactivated influenza vaccine. One entry per CDR3 protein results from TCRdb running MiXCR on the RT-PCR reads. The table has roughly 500,000 distinct CDR3 sequences, around 25% seen once. This specimen consisted of CD4+ T cells sorted from PBMCs, obtained roughly 5 days after vaccination. The receptors come from a man aged 50-60 years who received an inactivated influenza vaccine.

V and J are TRBV3-1 and TRBJ2-3; 7 nucleotides line up with TRBD1. The trim removed 6 bases at V and 1 base at J, leaving 7 bases unmatched. The CDR3 length is 15 residues. Per germline, CDR1 LGHDT and CDR2 YNNKEL (reference sequence). CDR3 in amino acids: CASRSTGAGTDTQYF. CDR3 in DNA: TGTGCCAGCAGATCTACAGGGGCGGGCACAGATACGCAGTATTTT.

CDR3 in amino acids: CAISAHSLTYNEQFF. The CDR3, as DNA: TGTGCCATCAGTGCGCACTCTCTTACCTACAATGAGCAGTTCTTC. The V call is TRBV10-3, the J call TRBJ2-1; D gene uncertain. The length of the CDR3 is 15 residues. Trimming pared 4 bases from V and 2 bases from J, leaving 12 bases between. CDR1 is ENHRY and CDR2 is SYGVKD in the germline V gene.

This clonotype was observed a few times. V usage is TRBV4-2 and J usage is TRBJ2-7; D remains ambiguous. V dropped 1 base and J dropped 0 bases, with 10 bases sitting between them. The CDR3 loop spans 15 amino acids. In germline, CDR1 is LGHNA, CDR2 YNFKEQ. CDR3 bases: TGTGCCAGCAGCCAAGCTACGACGGCCTCCTACGAGCAGTACTTC. It yields the protein CASSQATTASYEQYF.

This clonotype has only a few counts. One end of the junction is discordant with germline, which a read error may explain. The V and J genes are TRBV7-9 and TRBJ1-2, with unresolved D. Germline loops: CDR1 SEHNR, CDR2 FQNEAQ (reference sequence). The CDR3 sequence is 13 residues long. The CDR3 coding sequence is TGTGCCAGCCGCTTTCCTGGGAACTATGGCTACACCTTC. The encoded protein is CASRFPGNYGYTF.

The CDR3 protein is CATRWTDSGNTIYF. CDR3 in DNA: TGTGCCACTAGGTGGACGGACTCTGGAAACACCATATATTTT. The J gene is TRBJ1-3, the V gene TRBV10-3; D call uncertain. CDR3 length: 14 residues. V was clipped by 10 bases and J by 0 bases, with 13 bases between them. CDR1 and CDR2 from the germline V gene are ENHRY and SYGVKD.

This sequence joins TRBV5-1 and TRBJ2-7, with 9 bases identical to TRBD1. Germline lookup yields CDR1 SGHRS and CDR2 YFSETQ. The V gene end was trimmed by 5 bases and the J gene end by 4 bases; junction bases not matched to a gene: 4. This CDR3 comprises 13 residues. CDR3 residues: CASSTGGTYEQYF. CDR3 sequence (DNA): TGCGCCAGCAGTACAGGGGGCACGTACGAGCAGTACTTC.

The chain combines TRBV2 with TRBJ2-5; D not resolved. V was clipped by 2 bases and J by 5 bases, with 6 bases between them. The CDR3 is 12 residues long. Germline V gives CDR1 SNHLY, CDR2 FYNNEI. CDR3 nucleotides: TGTGCCAGCAGTGAACTGGTGGAGACCCAGTACTTC. Protein: CASSELVETQYF.

This clonotype was seen a handful of times. The rearrangement uses TRBV20-1 and TRBJ1-5, with 9 positions matching TRBD1. V dropped 0 bases and J dropped 4; count of bases not matched to a gene: 7. CDR1 is DFQATT and CDR2 is SNEGSKA in the germline V gene (reference sequence). This CDR3 is built from 16 residues. The DNA of the CDR3 is TGCAGTGCTAGAGATGGTATGGGGACAGGGAATCAGCCCCAGCATTTT. Protein sequence: CSARDGMGTGNQPQHF.

This clonotype was picked up many times. Compared with germline, one end of the junction differs, possibly owing to a read error. The CDR3 DNA reads TGTGCCAGCAGCTTAGCGGGGGCAGATACGCAGTATTTT. Translated, it gives CASSLAGADTQYF. The chain employs TRBV5-1 and TRBJ2-3; 9 bases are a match to TRBD2. The CDR3 sequence is 13 residues long. Germline CDR1 reads SGHRS; CDR2 reads YFSETQ.

The V call is TRBV7-2, the J call TRBJ2-2; 7 bases map to TRBD1. V shed 5 bases, J shed 5 bases, and the junction held 8 bases outside the gene matches. Germline CDR1 reads SGHTA; CDR2 reads FQGNSA. The CDR3 loop spans 15 amino acids. The CDR3 bases are TGTGCCAGCAGCATTGACAGGGTCTGGACCGGGGAGCTGTTTTTT. Its protein is CASSIDRVWTGELFF.

V usage is TRBV10-3 and J usage is TRBJ2-1; no firm D call. Germline V gene sequence: CDR1 ENHRY, CDR2 SYGVKD. Trimming left V 2 bases short and J 0 bases short, with 8 bases between. The CDR3 sequence is 15 residues long. In DNA form, the CDR3 reads TGTGCCATCAGTGAGGCACAGACCTCCTACAATGAGCAGTTCTTC. Residues: CAISEAQTSYNEQFF.

The genes are TRBV12-3 or TRBV12-4 and TRBJ2-7; D is tentatively TRBD1 or TRBD2 (5 bases each). This CDR3 has 16 amino acids. V was shortened by 1 base and J by 5 bases, with 18 bases between the two germline ends. CDR3 sequence: CASSLGRSQGAHEQYF. DNA for the CDR3: TGTGCCAGCAGTTTAGGCAGGAGTCAGGGAGCCCACGAGCAGTACTTC.

The J gene is TRBJ2-7, the V gene TRBV5-1; 8 bases map to TRBD2. V dropped 5 bases and J dropped 4; count of bases not matched to a gene: 8. This CDR3 has 14 amino acids. Germline V gives CDR1 SGHRS, CDR2 YFSETQ. CDR3 sequence: CASRLAGHLYEQYF. As DNA, the CDR3 is TGCGCCAGCAGGTTAGCGGGACACCTATACGAGCAGTACTTC.

The V gene is TRBV20-1, the J gene TRBJ2-1; TRBD2 might be the D (7 bases). CDR3 length: 14 amino acids. CDR1 and CDR2 (germline): DFQATT, SNEGSKA (reference sequence). As DNA, the CDR3 is TGCAGCGCCCTACCGGGGGGCGCCTACAATGAGCAGTTCTTC. This sequence encodes CSALPGGAYNEQFF.

This chain links TRBV5-1 with TRBJ1-2; 7 nucleotides match TRBD1. V lost 0 bases to trimming and J lost 5 bases; unmatched junction nucleotides: 7. The CDR3 sequence is 15 residues long. CDR1 and CDR2 (germline): SGHRS, YFSETQ. CDR3 coding DNA: TGCGCCAGCAGCTTGGACCCACAGGGGAATTATGGCTACACCTTC. Amino acids: CASSLDPQGNYGYTF.

This clonotype has more than one count but fewer than ten. The chain is built from TRBV29-1 and TRBJ2-5, with D hard to call. CDR1 and CDR2 (germline): SQVTM, ANQGSEA. This CDR3 comprises 11 residues. CDR3 bases: TGCAGTAGCCGGGCCGGGGAGACCCAGTACTTC. It yields the protein CSSRAGETQYF.

The DNA of the CDR3 is TGCAGCGTGGGCGGACAGGGGGCTTACAATGAGCAGTTCTTC. Protein: CSVGGQGAYNEQFF. The chain employs TRBV29-1 and TRBJ2-1; 11 bases are a match to TRBD1. Trimming cost V 6 bases and J 4 bases; bases outside gene matches: 5. The CDR3 is 14 amino acids. Per germline, CDR1 SQVTM and CDR2 ANQGSEA.

The table lists this clonotype with a count of one. The chain combines TRBV7-6 with TRBJ2-2; 8 positions match TRBD2. There are 15 residues in the CDR3. CDR1 SGHVS and CDR2 FNYEAQ come from the germline V gene. The V gene end was trimmed by 3 bases and the J gene end by 7 bases; junction bases not matched to a gene: 7. The CDR3 DNA is TGTGCCAGCAGCTTGGTTGCGGGAGGCGACGGGGAGCTGTTTTTT. Translation gives CASSLVAGGDGELFF. Variable domain in full (rest from reference TRBV7-6 and TRBJ2-2): GAGVSQSPRYKVTKRGQDVALRCDPISGHVSLYWYRQALGQGPEFLTYFNYEAQQDKSGLPNDRFSAERPEGSISTLTIQRTEQRDSAMYRCASSLVAGGDGELFFGEGSRLTVL.

In this sample, this clonotype turned up once. The chain links TRBV4-1 to TRBJ2-3; TRBD2 aligns across 11 bases. From germline, CDR1 is MGHRA and CDR2 YSYEKL. Unmatched junction bases numbered 9, after V lost 1 base and J lost 0 bases. This CDR3 has 19 amino acids. The CDR3 reads CASSQVFSSGRLSTDTQYF. As DNA, the CDR3 is TGCGCCAGCAGCCAAGTGTTCTCTAGCGGGAGGCTTAGCACAGATACGCAGTATTTT.

This clonotype was observed a handful of times. The DNA for the CDR3 is TGTGCCAGCAGTGAATATAGGAACACTGAAGCTTTCTTT. Translating it yields CASSEYRNTEAFF. V usage is TRBV25-1 and J usage is TRBJ1-1, with D hard to call. Germline V gives CDR1 MGHDK, CDR2 SYGVNS. V was clipped by 0 bases and J by 1 base, with 3 bases between them. There are 13 residues in the CDR3. The full variable domain, completed using reference TRBV25-1 and TRBJ1-1, is EADIYQTPRYLVIGTGKKITLECSQTMGHDKMYWYQQDPGMELHLIHYSYGVNSTEKGDLSSESTVSRIRTEHFPLTLESARPSHTSQYLCASSEYRNTEAFFGQGTRLTVV.

The gene calls are TRBV4-3 and TRBJ2-7, with D perhaps given as TRBD1 or TRBD2 (6 bases each). The germline V and J ends were trimmed by 4 bases and 4 bases, with 17 bases remaining between them. Germline lookup yields CDR1 LGHNA and CDR2 YSLEER. The CDR3 totals 15 residues. This CDR3 reads CASSRYREGGYEQYF. The DNA of the CDR3 is TGCGCCAGCAGCCGATATCGAGAGGGGGGTTACGAGCAGTACTTC.

The rearrangement uses TRBV7-2 and TRBJ2-3, with unresolved D. V lost 3 bases and J lost 4, with 8 bases in between. The germline gives CDR1 SGHTA, CDR2 FQGNSA. The CDR3 contains 13 residues. CDR3 residues: CASSFRVADTQYF. The CDR3 coding sequence is TGTGCCAGCAGCTTTCGAGTTGCAGATACGCAGTATTTT.

The chain has TRBV5-6 and TRBJ1-6; 8 bases align to TRBD1. V shed 1 base and J 2 bases; nucleotides not matched to a gene: 2. The CDR3 is 16 residues long. The germline V gene encodes CDR1 SGHDT and CDR2 YYEEEE. The CDR3 DNA reads TGTGCCAGCAGCTTGACAGGGGGAGCCTATAATTCACCCCTCCACTTT. Its protein is CASSLTGGAYNSPLHF.

V usage is TRBV20-1 and J usage is TRBJ1-2, with D possibly TRBD1 on 5 matching bases. V gave up 2 bases and J gave up 7 bases, with 14 bases separating them. This CDR3 is built from 13 residues. The V gene's germline CDR1 is DFQATT and CDR2 SNEGSKA (reference sequence). The DNA of the CDR3 is TGCAGTGCTAGACTAAAACCGGGGCTTGGCTACACCTTC. It yields the protein CSARLKPGLGYTF.

The rearrangement links TRBV6-5 to TRBJ2-5; D might be TRBD2 (6 bases). The CDR3 covers 14 residues. From germline, CDR1 is MNHEY and CDR2 SVGAGI. V was pared by 2 bases and J by 5 bases, with 12 bases between. Here the CDR3 DNA reads TGTGCCAGCAGTTACCCTGTTGGGGGGGAGACCCAGTACTTC. Its translation: CASSYPVGGETQYF.

Concerning this clonotype itself: This sequence may be a read error, since a much larger clone differs from it by one base. The chain combines TRBV7-2 with TRBJ2-2, with D possibly TRBD2 on 5 matching bases. CDR1 SGHTA and CDR2 FQGNSA come from the germline V gene. The V end was cut by 5 bases, the J end by 0 bases, with 7 bases between. The CDR3 is 14 amino acids. Here the CDR3 reads CASSGRANTGELFF. The CDR3 region has the DNA TGTGCCAGCAGCGGGAGAGCGAACACCGGGGAGCTGTTTTTT.